This entry is about one T cell receptor (beta chain). The antigen is not known. Data came from immunoSEQ multiplex PCR; TCRdb stores just in-frame clones and leaves some out. The profile covers approximately 100,000 clones, with approximately 89% appearing a single time and approximately 4.8% taken by the ten largest. The data were taken from a study of T cell responses to AZD1222 COVID-19 vaccine. General study results and limits: There were mostly white British donors and more females than males, and clonal diversity was possibly underestimated. Recipients of AZD1222 seropositive at baseline numbered only 6 or 7. Two AZD1222 doses significantly raised spike-specific TCR breadth and depth over controls.

In germline, CDR1 is SQVTM, CDR2 ANQGSEA. This CDR3 region has 11 residues. Trimming shortened V by 3 bases and J by 6 bases, and 9 bases separated the two germline ends. The source is an adult in good health. The material was peripheral blood, obtained on day 0 of AZD1222 vaccination. The chain links TRBV29-1 to TRBJ2-7; tentatively, D is TRBD1 or TRBD2 (6 bases each). In nucleotides, the CDR3 is TGCAGCGTTGATTCGGGGGCCGAGCAGTACTTC. This gives the protein CSVDSGAEQYF.